The rows below give T cell receptor beta chains drawn from one sample of a study of breast tumors, draining lymph nodes, adjacent tissues. MiXCR, run by TCRdb on the multiplex PCR reads, gives a single entry per CDR3 protein. There are some 52,000 distinct CDR3 sequences in the sample; 35% to 50% occur only once, and roughly 10% lies in the top ten. The sequencing sample was made of breast tumor tissue. Every receptor here comes from a female donor with breast cancer. Some clones in this sample may be carry-over from other donors' samples. The CDR3 runs from the conserved cysteine through the conserved F or W. A clone size is listed for some rows: how often the clone was seen (once, few, many), or a class if it is expanded.

V gene	clone size	J gene	CDR3 protein
TRBV27	many	TRBJ2-2	CASSFGGINTGELFF
TRBV7-2	many	TRBJ2-7	CASSPTGTSDYEQYF
TRBV4-1	many	TRBJ2-1	CASSLAGTSLINEQFF
TRBV9	many	TRBJ1-2	CASSAVSSGGVGGYTF
TRBV25-1	many	TRBJ2-1	CASSLSGSSYNEQFF
TRBV10-3	many	TRBJ1-1	CAISESSRQTLSTEAFF
TRBV9	many	TRBJ2-6	CASSEDSGANVLTF
TRBV4-3	once	TRBJ2-7	CASSHLAGGPHEQYF
TRBV5-6	many	TRBJ1-5	CASSRWGNQPQHF
TRBV20-1	once	TRBJ1-4	CSARVLAGGYEKLFF
TRBV20-1	.	TRBJ2-5	CSARSRGQGETQYF
TRBV12-3/TRBV12-4	many	TRBJ1-2	CASSLQQGFGYTF
TRBV2	.	TRBJ2-2	CASSLTSARRTGELFF
TRBV20-1	medium-sized	TRBJ2-1	CSATRPSGLYNEQFF
TRBV2	.	TRBJ2-7	CASSLQTLSYEQYF
TRBV10-3	.	TRBJ2-3	CAIGDRNTDTQYF
TRBV11-2	.	TRBJ2-5	CASTLNPGPAGEIQYF
TRBV3-1	.	TRBJ2-2	CASGTAVDTGELLF
TRBV12-3/TRBV12-4	.	TRBJ2-1	CASSRSGSYNEQFF
TRBV20-1	many	TRBJ2-7	CSARDTPEQYF
TRBV5-1	.	TRBJ2-6	CASSSAQGSGANVLTF
TRBV12-3/TRBV12-4	many	TRBJ2-2	CASSLAEYTGELFF